This T cell receptor (beta chain) was captured by sequencing in a study of response to subunit inactivated influenza vaccine. Germline V lookup: CDR1 PRHDT, CDR2 FYEKMQ (reference sequence). The CDR3 runs to 16 residues. V shed 4 bases and J 4 bases; nucleotides not matched to a gene: 7. Each CDR3 protein is one row after TCRdb ran MiXCR on the RT-PCR reads. The data show approximately 500,000 distinct CDR3 sequences, around 25% seen once. Another study also made use of these data, one on T cells expressing NK-cell markers. As that report states: Making the TCR beta cDNA relied on 5'RACE template switching with UMIs. Repertoire data for TCR beta were derived from sorted T cells (CD3+CD56+NKG2C+, CD3+CD56+NKG2C- and CD3+CD56-NKG2C+). Dominant NKG2C+ clonotypes were found to form about 1.0-8% of CD8+ T cells in six donors. In a few donors, these clonotypes also led the CD3+CD56-NKG2C+ fraction.

V gene TRBV13 combines with J gene TRBJ2-2; 9 nucleotides match TRBD1. The sample was CD4+ T cells sorted from PBMCs, taken less than 13 days after vaccination. This sequence originates from a man in his forties or fifties who received an inactivated influenza vaccine. The CDR3 DNA is TGTGCCAGCAGCTCCTCCGGGACAGGGAGCACCGGGGAGCTGTTTTTT. It specifies CASSSSGTGSTGELFF.